This T cell receptor beta chain is from a study of early T cells in non-severe SARS-CoV-2 infection. Turning to the study itself: Unsorted whole blood bulk RNA was sequenced, with unpaired chains.

Germline V lookup: CDR1 SGHTA, CDR2 FQGNSA. The CDR3 contains 15 residues. V was trimmed by 2 bases and J by 5 bases, leaving 16 bases between them. Each cDNA molecule carried a unique molecular identifier. TCRdb reprocessed the 5' RACE reads via MiXCR and lists one record per CDR3 protein. The top ten hold 4.5% of the sample, which has 45,000 to 60,000 distinct CDR3 sequences, less than 11% seen once. Points on this clonotype: Its antigen remains unknown.

Study-wide results and limits: Anti-spike CD8 responses were favored by VDJdb matching, which missed private and CD4 specificities.

This TCR derives from an adult who was a healthcare worker with PCR-confirmed SARS-CoV-2 infection or an uninfected control (not recorded which). Sequenced input: whole blood. V and J are TRBV7-2 and TRBJ2-7, with D hard to call. CDR3 loop: CASSLSTARVNEQYF. The CDR3 DNA reads TGTGCCAGCAGCTTAAGTACGGCTCGAGTGAACGAGCAGTACTTC.